A selection of T cell receptor beta chains follows, all from one sample in a study of T cell responses to AZD1222 COVID-19 vaccine. The protocol was immunoSEQ multiplex PCR, while the TCRdb copy is restricted to in-frame clones and leaves out a portion. The sample carries under 150,000 clones, roughly nine tenths recorded once. This sample comprised peripheral blood, obtained 28 days after the second AZD1222 dose. These receptors were obtained from an adult who received the AZD1222 COVID-19 vaccine. Each CDR3 is given with its conserved first and last residue. Fields, in order: J gene, clone size, D gene, V gene, CDR3 DNA, CDR3 protein. A D gene is named only where the DNA matches it firmly. Clone size is given for some rows only: seen once, a few or many times, or a class if the clone is expanded.

TRBJ2-1 | - | TRBD2 | TRBV6-2/TRBV6-3 | TGTGCCAGCAGTCTAGCGGGAGGACTCAATGAGCAATTCTTC | CASSLAGGLNEQFF
TRBJ1-2 | - | - | TRBV28 | TGTGCCAGCAAAGAGGTCAGGAAAGGCTACACCTTC | CASKEVRKGYTF
TRBJ1-1 | - | TRBD1 | TRBV19 | TGTGCCAGTAAGAGGAGCAGGGGGAGAGTCATGAACACTGAAGCTTTCTTT | CASKRSRGRVMNTEAFF
TRBJ2-1 | - | TRBD2 | TRBV19 | TGTGCCAGTAGTAGGTCTAGCGGGGACAATGAGCAGTTCTTC | CASSRSSGDNEQFF
TRBJ2-7 | - | - | TRBV19 | TGTGCCAGTAGCCTGGGCCGCCACGAGCAGTACTTC | CASSLGRHEQYF
TRBJ1-2 | - | - | TRBV19 | TGTGCCAGTTCTATCCCGGGTCCTGGGGGCTATGGCTACACCTTC | CASSIPGPGGYGYTF
TRBJ1-2 | - | - | TRBV15 | TGTGCCACCAGCAGAGTGCAGGGGAACTATGGCTACACCTTC | CATSRVQGNYGYTF
TRBJ1-5 | - | - | TRBV6-5 | TGTGCCAGCAGTTCACTATGGGCCGAGGAGCAGCCCCAGCATTTT | CASSSLWAEEQPQHF
TRBJ2-3 | - | TRBD1 | TRBV6-5 | TGTGCCAGCAGTAAGGGACAGATGGGCACAGATACGCAGTATTTT | CASSKGQMGTDTQYF
TRBJ1-3 | few | TRBD1 | TRBV7-9 | TGTGCCAGCAGCCCCGAGACAGGGGGCCCCTCCTCTGGAAACACCATATATTTT | CASSPETGGPSSGNTIYF
TRBJ1-4 | few | - | TRBV27 | TGTGCCAGCAGTTCTCCCCCGGGACGGAAGAATGAAAAACTGTTTTTT | CASSSPPGRKNEKLFF
TRBJ2-7 | - | - | TRBV11-2 | TGTGCCAGCAGCACTCCGACCGTTAGAGACGAGCAGTACTTC | CASSTPTVRDEQYF
TRBJ1-3 | - | - | TRBV7-9 | TGTGCCAGCAGCTCCCGGGGGGCCGTTTCTCTGAGTTCTGGAAACACCATATATTTT | CASSSRGAVSLSSGNTIYF
TRBJ2-1 | - | TRBD2 | TRBV18 | TGTGCCAGCTCACCTTACTCCGAGTCTTTAGCGGGACGGGTGCATGAGCAGTTCTTC | CASSPYSESLAGRVHEQFF
TRBJ1-5 | once | - | TRBV19 | TGTGCAACCACCGACTCGGACGGCATCAATCAGCCCCAGCATTTT | CATTDSDGINQPQHF
TRBJ1-5 | - | - | TRBV4-1 | TGCGCCAGCAGCCTACAGGGCAATCAGCCCCAGCATTTT | CASSLQGNQPQHF
TRBJ2-2 | - | - | TRBV7-2 | TGTGCCAGCAGCTTAGGGGTGAGGGGGACCGGGGAGCTGTTTTTT | CASSLGVRGTGELFF
TRBJ1-1 | - | - | TRBV6-5 | TGTGCCAGCAGCCAGGACATTAACACTGAAGCTTTCTTT | CASSQDINTEAFF
TRBJ1-1 | - | TRBD1 | TRBV6-4 | TGTGCCAGCAGTACAAGGACAGGGGAAACGAACACTGAAGCTTTCTTT | CASSTRTGETNTEAFF
TRBJ1-2 | - | - | TRBV21-1 | TGTGCCAGCAGCAAAGAAGGGGTTGGCTACACCTTC | CASSKEGVGYTF